Sequencing of this T cell receptor (beta chain) was carried out in a study of regulatory T cells in long-lasting Graves disease. For the study at large: New Graves' disease cases had less than 3 months of antithyroid drugs. Overall study findings and caveats: Examination was confined to peripheral blood, excluding thyroid tissue.

This clonotype was seen at least ten times. Antigen specificity is unknown. Construction of TCR beta libraries relied on iRepertoire HTBI primers and on Arm-PCR targeting CDR3 regions. TCRdb processed the multiplex PCR reads anew with MiXCR; each CDR3 protein has one entry. Among roughly 510,000 distinct CDR3 sequences, 15% to 20% were seen once, and the ten largest hold about 12%. Deletions cut 5 bases from V and 0 bases from J, with 17 bases between. The CDR3 loop spans 17 amino acids. Germline V CDR1 and CDR2: SGHTA, FQGNSA. The time point was: newly diagnosed GD, antithyroid drugs for less than 3 months. The TCR library used RNA extracted from PBMCs. Blood from the periphery, nine milliliters in all, was drawn into EDTA tubes. The same sample was also studied in work on T cells in Graves' hyperthyroidism and ophthalmopathy. From that second work: Most clonotypes that expanded in the thyroid above 0.001 also showed up in blood.

J is TRBJ2-1 and V is TRBV7-2; D may be TRBD1 (6 bases). The starting material was peripheral blood mononuclear cells (PBMCs), obtained at new diagnosis, from a patient treated with antithyroid drugs. The sequence was obtained from a man aged 18 to 30 with Graves disease. The CDR3: CASSPPAGTISYNEQFF. The CDR3 region has the DNA TGTGCCAGCAGCCCACCTGCCGGGACAATCTCCTACAATGAGCAGTTCTTC.